The rows below give T cell receptor beta chains drawn from one sample of a study of lymphopenia after photon versus proton radiotherapy. Sequencing was performed with immunoSEQ multiplex PCR; in TCRdb, only in-frame clones are kept and a portion is missing. Of 65,000 to 75,000 clones in the sample, around 87% are singletons; the top ten hold 10% to 13%. The sample in question was peripheral blood, obtained from a patient treated with proton-based radiotherapy. These receptors all come from an elderly man with esophageal cancer. The CDR3 runs from the conserved cysteine through the conserved F or W. Each record gives: clone size, J gene, V gene, D gene, CDR3 DNA, CDR3 protein. A D gene is named only where the DNA matches it firmly. For some rows the clone size is stated as once, few or many, or as a class when expanded; others skip it.

abundance: .; j_gene: TRBJ1-2; v_gene: TRBV15; d_gene: .; CDR3nt: TGTGCCACCAGCAGAGGGCAGGCGTCGGGTTATGGCTACACCTTC; CDR3aa: CATSRGQASGYGYTF
abundance: .; j_gene: TRBJ1-2; v_gene: TRBV19; d_gene: .; CDR3nt: TGTGCCAGTAGTATCGCGGTCAACCCTGGGTATGGCTACACCTTC; CDR3aa: CASSIAVNPGYGYTF
abundance: .; j_gene: TRBJ2-7; v_gene: TRBV7-8; d_gene: .; CDR3nt: TGTGCCAGCAGCTTAGCGTACGACAGGTCGCTAAACGAGCAGTACTTC; CDR3aa: CASSLAYDRSLNEQYF
abundance: .; j_gene: TRBJ2-2; v_gene: TRBV4-3; d_gene: .; CDR3nt: TGCGCCAGCAGCCCAGGCGCGGGGCAGTACACCGGGGAGCTGTTTTTT; CDR3aa: CASSPGAGQYTGELFF
abundance: .; j_gene: TRBJ2-1; v_gene: TRBV5-1; d_gene: .; CDR3nt: TGCGCCAGCAGCAACAGCGCTAGATTGTCCTACAATGAGCAGTTCTTC; CDR3aa: CASSNSARLSYNEQFF
abundance: .; j_gene: TRBJ1-5; v_gene: TRBV12-5; d_gene: .; CDR3nt: TGTGCTAGTGGAACGGACCGGCCCCAGCATTTT; CDR3aa: CASGTDRPQHF
abundance: .; j_gene: TRBJ2-1; v_gene: TRBV5-1; d_gene: TRBD2; CDR3nt: TGCGCCAGCAGTTTTAGCGGGAGTTTTTATGAGCAGTTCTTC; CDR3aa: CASSFSGSFYEQFF
abundance: .; j_gene: TRBJ2-1; v_gene: TRBV6-1; d_gene: .; CDR3nt: TGTGCCAGCAGTGAATGGTCCGCGGGGGAGCAGTTCTTC; CDR3aa: CASSEWSAGEQFF
abundance: .; j_gene: TRBJ2-1; v_gene: TRBV15; d_gene: TRBD2; CDR3nt: TGTGCCACCAGCAGAGATTTGACTAGCGGGAGGACCTACAATGAGCAGTTCTTC; CDR3aa: CATSRDLTSGRTYNEQFF
abundance: .; j_gene: TRBJ1-6; v_gene: TRBV5-5; d_gene: TRBD1; CDR3nt: TGTGCCAGCAGCTTGGCCGGGACAGGGGACCTCCTCCACTTT; CDR3aa: CASSLAGTGDLLHF
abundance: .; j_gene: TRBJ1-5; v_gene: TRBV6-5; d_gene: .; CDR3nt: TGTGCCAGCAGGGAGAGGTACAATCAGCCCCAGCATTTT; CDR3aa: CASRERYNQPQHF
abundance: .; j_gene: TRBJ2-1; v_gene: TRBV9; d_gene: TRBD2; CDR3nt: TGTGCCAGCAGCGCCGGAGCGGGAGGGCCCGGCAATGAGCAGTTCTTC; CDR3aa: CASSAGAGGPGNEQFF
abundance: .; j_gene: TRBJ2-1; v_gene: TRBV19; d_gene: .; CDR3nt: TGTGCCAGTAGTATCAGGGGCGAGCGCTCCTACAATGAGCAGTTCTTC; CDR3aa: CASSIRGERSYNEQFF
abundance: .; j_gene: TRBJ2-5; v_gene: TRBV7-6; d_gene: .; CDR3nt: TGTGCCAGCAGCTTAGGTATTCGGGAGACCCAGTACTTC; CDR3aa: CASSLGIRETQYF
abundance: .; j_gene: TRBJ2-3; v_gene: TRBV9; d_gene: .; CDR3nt: TGTGCCAGCAGCGTACACCCCAGCACAGATACGCAGTATTTT; CDR3aa: CASSVHPSTDTQYF
abundance: .; j_gene: TRBJ1-3; v_gene: TRBV19; d_gene: TRBD1; CDR3nt: TGTGCCAGTAGGACAGGGAGCTCTGGAAACACCATATATTTT; CDR3aa: CASRTGSSGNTIYF
abundance: .; j_gene: TRBJ1-1; v_gene: TRBV11-2; d_gene: .; CDR3nt: TGTGCCAGCAGCCTATCCCCAAGGGGCGGGAGGAACACTGAAGCTTTCTTT; CDR3aa: CASSLSPRGGRNTEAFF
abundance: .; j_gene: TRBJ2-3; v_gene: TRBV5-6; d_gene: TRBD2; CDR3nt: TGTGCCAGCAGCGATAGCGGGGGGGCAACAGATACGCAGTATTTT; CDR3aa: CASSDSGGATDTQYF
abundance: .; j_gene: TRBJ2-7; v_gene: TRBV11-2; d_gene: .; CDR3nt: TGTGCCAGCAGCGGGGTGCGGGGGCGCGACTCCTACGAGCAGTACTTC; CDR3aa: CASSGVRGRDSYEQYF
abundance: .; j_gene: TRBJ1-2; v_gene: TRBV4-3; d_gene: .; CDR3nt: TGCGCCAGCAGCCAAGGGGGCGGGAGCCGGGGTGGCTACACCTTC; CDR3aa: CASSQGGGSRGGYTF
abundance: .; j_gene: TRBJ2-7; v_gene: TRBV30; d_gene: .; CDR3nt: TGTGCCTGGACGCGTAGCCTGAGCTCCTACGAGCAGTACTTC; CDR3aa: CAWTRSLSSYEQYF
abundance: .; j_gene: TRBJ1-1; v_gene: TRBV4-3; d_gene: .; CDR3nt: TGCGCCAGCAGCCTCGCAGGGCCCATGAACACTGAAGCTTTCTTT; CDR3aa: CASSLAGPMNTEAFF
abundance: .; j_gene: TRBJ2-5; v_gene: TRBV5-4; d_gene: TRBD2; CDR3nt: TGTGCCAGCAGCTTGGGGACTAGTCGGGAGACCCAGTACTTC; CDR3aa: CASSLGTSRETQYF
abundance: .; j_gene: TRBJ2-6; v_gene: TRBV4-3; d_gene: .; CDR3nt: TGCGCCAGCAGCCAAGATAGGTGGACTGGGGCCAACGTCCTGACTTTC; CDR3aa: CASSQDRWTGANVLTF
abundance: .; j_gene: TRBJ1-6; v_gene: TRBV10-3; d_gene: .; CDR3nt: TGTGCCATCAGTGATTTGTATTTTGGCTTTTTGAGCTCCTATAATTCACCCCTCCACTTT; CDR3aa: CAISDLYFGFLSSYNSPLHF
abundance: .; j_gene: TRBJ1-3; v_gene: TRBV11-2; d_gene: .; CDR3nt: TGTGCCAGCAGCCCGTGGGGTGGAAACACCATATATTTT; CDR3aa: CASSPWGGNTIYF
abundance: few; j_gene: TRBJ2-3; v_gene: TRBV5-1; d_gene: .; CDR3nt: TGCGCCAGCAGCTTGGCTGACAGCCCTTCCACAGATACGCAGTATTTT; CDR3aa: CASSLADSPSTDTQYF